These T cell receptor beta chains were read from a single sample in a study of T cell clonotyping in hematopoietic cell transplantation. Produced via immunoSEQ multiplex PCR; TCRdb's table is partial and in-frame only. The sample shows some 29,000 clones, approximately 90% of them seen only once. This material consisted of PBMCs, taken 100 days after allogeneic stem cell transplant. The receptors stem from a female patient aged 45 to 65 who had an allogeneic stem cell transplant from a related donor, so the T cells may come from the graft donor. Some clones in this sample may be carry-over from other donors' samples. Each CDR3 is given with its conserved first and last residue. Each record gives: J gene, V gene, D gene, clone size, CDR3 protein, CDR3 DNA. D genes are given only for firm matches. Expanded clones are given a class, and other clones once, few, many or no size at all.

TRBJ1-3 TRBV14 NA NA CASSQGAGAFGNTIYF TGTGCCAGCAGCCAAGGGGCCGGGGCGTTCGGAAACACCATATATTTT
TRBJ2-5 TRBV4-3 NA NA CASSQDLRFGDQYF TGCGCCAGCAGCCAAGATCTTAGGTTCGGCGACCAGTACTTC
TRBJ2-6 TRBV2 TRBD2 NA CASSEWAGGPRANVLTF TGTGCCAGCAGTGAATGGGCGGGGGGGCCTCGGGCCAACGTCCTGACTTTC
TRBJ1-6 TRBV5-6 TRBD1 NA CASSLVGQNSPLHF TGTGCCAGCAGCTTGGTGGGACAGAATTCACCCCTCCACTTT
TRBJ1-6 TRBV2 TRBD1 NA CASRTGWNSPLHF TGTGCCAGCAGGACAGGGTGGAATTCACCCCTCCACTTT
TRBJ2-7 TRBV27 TRBD1 NA CASTLTRDSSYEQYF TGTGCCAGCACCCTCACCCGGGACAGCTCCTACGAGCAGTACTTC
TRBJ1-2 TRBV30 TRBD1 NA CAWGPPGTGTYGYTF TGTGCCTGGGGACCTCCCGGGACAGGGACATATGGCTACACCTTC
TRBJ2-5 TRBV5-6 NA NA CASSLRTPQETQYF TGTGCCAGCAGCTTACGGACCCCCCAAGAGACCCAGTACTTC
TRBJ1-2 TRBV28 NA NA CASSFSNGYTF TGTGCCAGCAGTTTTTCTAATGGCTACACCTTC
TRBJ1-4 TRBV5-4 TRBD1 NA CASSRDRDEKLFF TGTGCCAGCAGCCGGGACAGGGACGAAAAACTGTTTTTT
TRBJ1-1 TRBV25-1 NA NA CASSRNTEAFF TGTGCCAGCAGCAGGAACACTGAAGCTTTCTTT
TRBJ1-5 TRBV9 NA NA CASSVGGGDQPQHF TGTGCCAGCAGCGTAGGAGGCGGCGATCAGCCCCAGCATTTT
TRBJ2-1 TRBV5-8 NA NA CASSTLVGPYYNEQFF TGTGCCAGCAGTACCCTCGTCGGGCCATACTACAATGAGCAGTTCTTC
TRBJ1-1 TRBV19 NA NA CASSMSGVGKAFF TGTGCCAGTAGTATGTCAGGGGTTGGAAAGGCTTTCTTT
TRBJ1-6 TRBV30 TRBD1 NA CAWSYSRGIYNSPLHF TGTGCCTGGAGTTACTCCAGGGGGATTTATAATTCACCCCTCCACTTT
TRBJ2-1 TRBV7-9 NA NA CASSFGPPQFF TGTGCCAGCAGCTTCGGCCCCCCGCAGTTCTTC
TRBJ2-1 TRBV5-1 NA NA CASRPREGGYNEQFF TGCGCCAGCCGCCCTCGAGAGGGGGGGTACAATGAGCAGTTCTTC
TRBJ2-2 TRBV11-2 NA once CASSLDWYREAGELFF TGTGCCAGCAGCTTAGATTGGTACAGGGAGGCCGGGGAGCTGTTTTTT
TRBJ1-5 TRBV21-1 NA NA CASSKLGFPYQPQHF TGTGCCAGCAGCAAGCTGGGCTTCCCCTATCAGCCCCAGCATTTT
TRBJ1-2 TRBV6-1 NA NA CASSEVRAGGYTF TGTGCCAGCAGTGAAGTGCGGGCCGGCGGCTACACCTTC
TRBJ1-1 TRBV6-6 NA NA CASCVYPNTEAFF TGTGCCAGCTGTGTTTACCCAAACACTGAAGCTTTCTTT
TRBJ1-6 TRBV27 NA NA CASRRGGSSPLHF TGTGCCAGCCGGCGTGGAGGTTCTTCACCCCTCCACTTT
TRBJ1-5 TRBV18 NA NA CASSPVRQSSNQPQHF TGTGCCAGCTCACCCGTGCGCCAATCCTCCAATCAGCCCCAGCATTTT
TRBJ2-3 TRBV7-9 NA NA CASSSRWGDTQYF TGTGCCAGCAGTTCCCGATGGGGCGATACGCAGTATTTT
TRBJ1-4 TRBV2 TRBD1 once CASRDAGGKEKLFF TGTGCCAGCAGAGACGCAGGGGGCAAGGAAAAACTGTTTTTT
TRBJ2-7 TRBV9 NA NA CASSRQRHADEQYF TGTGCCAGCAGCCGACAGCGCCACGCGGACGAGCAGTACTTC
TRBJ1-1 TRBV7-8 NA NA CASTRGTEAFF TGTGCCAGCACCCGTGGCACTGAAGCTTTCTTT
TRBJ2-3 TRBV29-1 TRBD2 NA CSVAGRGDYTDTQYF TGCAGCGTTGCTGGGCGGGGGGACTACACAGATACGCAGTATTTT
TRBJ2-3 TRBV5-1 NA NA CASSLGQGSDTQYF TGCGCCAGCAGCTTGGGCCAGGGATCAGATACGCAGTATTTT
TRBJ1-2 TRBV28 NA NA CASSRGTVYGYTF TGTGCCAGCAGTCGAGGGACGGTCTATGGCTACACCTTC
TRBJ2-1 TRBV11-3 NA once CASSLGHNEQFF TGTGCCAGCAGCTTAGGACACAATGAGCAGTTCTTC
TRBJ2-7 TRBV7-9 TRBD2 NA CASSSPRGGFSYEQYF TGTGCCAGCAGCTCCCCTCGCGGGGGTTTCTCCTACGAGCAGTACTTC
TRBJ1-6 TRBV7-2 NA NA CASRSSYNSPLHF TGTGCCAGCAGGAGCTCCTATAATTCACCCCTCCACTTT
TRBJ2-1 TRBV7-3 NA NA CASSLSARQKQFF TGTGCCAGCAGCTTAAGTGCCAGGCAGAAGCAGTTCTTC
TRBJ1-1 TRBV6-6 NA NA CASSYSGRGAVAEAFF TGTGCCAGCAGTTACTCTGGGAGGGGGGCGGTTGCTGAAGCTTTCTTT
TRBJ1-1 TRBV5-1 TRBD1 NA CASSLETGSAFF TGCGCCAGCAGCTTGGAGACAGGGTCGGCTTTCTTT
TRBJ1-6 TRBV7-2 NA NA CASSLGPNSPLHF TGTGCCAGCAGCTTAGGTCCTAATTCACCCCTCCACTTT
TRBJ1-5 TRBV12-5 NA NA CASGLVLRDEGNQPQHF TGTGCTAGTGGTTTGGTACTTAGGGATGAGGGCAATCAGCCCCAGCATTTT
TRBJ1-2 TRBV15 NA NA CATSSRRGRDGYYGYTF TGTGCCACCAGCAGTCGTAGGGGTCGGGACGGATACTATGGCTACACCTTC
TRBJ2-1 TRBV5-1 TRBD1 NA CASSTGTDNEQFF TGCGCCAGCAGCACGGGGACAGACAATGAGCAGTTCTTC
TRBJ1-1 TRBV6-5 NA NA CASSTVNTEAFF TGTGCCAGCAGCACAGTTAACACTGAAGCTTTCTTT
TRBJ1-2 TRBV9 NA NA CASSVAVGPNYGYTF TGTGCCAGCAGCGTAGCAGTCGGGCCTAACTATGGCTACACCTTC
TRBJ2-7 TRBV27 NA NA CASCLGIGYEQYF TGTGCCAGCTGTCTAGGGATAGGGTACGAGCAGTACTTC
TRBJ1-6 TRBV7-3 NA NA CASSLTPEGSPLHF TGTGCCAGCAGCTTGACTCCGGAGGGTTCACCCCTCCACTTT
TRBJ2-1 TRBV2 TRBD1 NA CASSDWQGENEQFF TGTGCCAGCAGTGATTGGCAGGGGGAGAATGAGCAGTTCTTC
TRBJ2-5 TRBV4-1 NA NA CASSQDGGIFGRPEETQYF TGCGCCAGCAGCCAAGATGGGGGGATCTTCGGTCGGCCCGAAGAGACCCAGTACTTC
TRBJ2-5 TRBV10-3 NA NA CAISEPMDIQETQYF TGTGCCATCAGTGAGCCTATGGACATTCAAGAGACCCAGTACTTC
TRBJ1-1 TRBV5-4 TRBD1 NA CASSVDRVGGTEAFF TGTGCCAGCAGCGTCGACAGGGTTGGAGGGACTGAAGCTTTCTTT
TRBJ2-7 TRBV5-5 NA NA CASSLSAANSYEQYF TGTGCCAGCAGCTTGTCGGCAGCGAACTCCTACGAGCAGTACTTC
TRBJ2-3 TRBV7-9 TRBD2 once CASSPKGLAGGSTDTQYF TGTGCCAGCAGTCCTAAAGGACTAGCGGGGGGTAGCACAGATACGCAGTATTTT
TRBJ1-3 TRBV30 NA NA CAWSPSGNTIYF TGTGCCTGGAGTCCCTCTGGAAACACCATATATTTT
TRBJ2-3 TRBV7-6 NA NA CASSEAPAIPQYF TGTGCCAGCAGCGAGGCACCGGCAATTCCGCAGTATTTT
TRBJ2-7 TRBV7-9 TRBD1 NA CASSLMPGQGSYEQYF TGTGCCAGCAGCTTAATGCCGGGACAGGGGTCCTACGAGCAGTACTTC
TRBJ2-4 TRBV10-3 NA NA CAIRETDTPLAKNIQYF TGTGCCATCAGGGAAACGGACACCCCGCTAGCCAAAAACATTCAGTACTTC
TRBJ1-6 TRBV30 TRBD1 NA CAWSSRTGWSYNSPLHF TGTGCCTGGAGTTCGCGGACAGGGTGGTCCTATAATTCACCCCTCCACTTT
TRBJ2-7 TRBV5-4 NA once CASSPDRPYEQYF TGTGCCAGCAGCCCTGACAGGCCCTACGAGCAGTACTTC